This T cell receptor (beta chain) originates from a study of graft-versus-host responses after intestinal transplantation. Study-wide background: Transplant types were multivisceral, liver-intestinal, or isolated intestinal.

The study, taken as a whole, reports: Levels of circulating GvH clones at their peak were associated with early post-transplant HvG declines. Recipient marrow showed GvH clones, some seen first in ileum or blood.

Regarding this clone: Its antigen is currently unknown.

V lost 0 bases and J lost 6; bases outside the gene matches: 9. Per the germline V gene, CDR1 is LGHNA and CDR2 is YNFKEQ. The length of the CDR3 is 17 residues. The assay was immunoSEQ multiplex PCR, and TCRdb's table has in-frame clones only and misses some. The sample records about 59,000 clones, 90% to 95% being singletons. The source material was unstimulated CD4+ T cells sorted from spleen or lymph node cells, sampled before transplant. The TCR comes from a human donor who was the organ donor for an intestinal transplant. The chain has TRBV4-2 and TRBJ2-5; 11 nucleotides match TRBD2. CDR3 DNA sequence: TGTGCCAGCAGCCAAGATAGGGGTAGCGGGGGGGTCAAGACCCAGTACTTC. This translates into CASSQDRGSGGVKTQYF.